This T cell receptor (beta chain) was captured by sequencing in a study of persistence of HIV-infected CD4 T cells. The study, taken as a whole, reports: TCR analyses could not target the rare provirus-carrying CMV-responding cells.

A note on this clone: What it binds is not known.

The libraries were made with immunoSEQ version 4 in survey mode. Sequencing used immunoSEQ multiplex PCR; TCRdb keeps in-frame clones, though not all of them. The sample records around 45,000 clones, roughly nine tenths being singletons. Nonspecific anti-CD3/anti-CD28 bead stimulation represents the broad CD4+ T cell repertoire. CD4+ T cells upregulating both CD40 ligand and CD69 were sorted as responding cells. The sequencing here drew on CD4+ T cells sorted from PBMCs after approximately 19-hour stimulation, taken from a patient who received antiretroviral therapy. This clonotype was obtained from an adult man with HIV who was CMV-seropositive.

CDR3 bases: TGTGCCAGCAGTTTAGGGACGGGGAAACTGTTTTTT. Residues: CASSLGTGKLFF. This chain joins TRBV28 and TRBJ1-4; the D gene is possibly TRBD1 (5 bases). V lost 2 bases to trimming and J lost 11 bases, with 9 bases between them. The CDR3 length is 12 residues. Germline loops: CDR1 MDHEN, CDR2 SYDVKM.